The T cell receptor beta chain described here comes from a study of cytomegalovirus exposure and HLA in healthy donors (TCRdb year 2017). About the full investigation: In an earlier analysis of roughly 500 of the donors, around 300 Gb of sequence data and 117 million unique TCR beta sequences from about 179 million T cells were reported. Approximately 300 gigabases of sequencing data and approximately 92 million unique TCR sequences made up an early release that covered approximately 700 HLA-typed donors. Donor age, sex, ethnicity and CMV serostatus were compiled alongside the repertoire data. The study profiled the T cell repertoires of approximately 700 subjects by immunosequencing and related them to cytomegalovirus serostatus. Every discovery cohort repertoire had been produced on one sequencing platform. Rather than drawing on any new phenotypic data, the later analysis identified candidate immune exposures from TCR beta sequences and the way those sequences occurred across donors. High-throughput TCR immunosequencing, statistical association of individual TCRs with disease status, and machine learning were combined to predict cytomegalovirus infection status. To study patterns of TCR occurrence, a later analysis re-analyzed previously published TCR beta repertoires from more than 550 donors and added high-resolution HLA genotyping. Typing coverage varied by locus: roughly 629-630 donors for A, B, C, DRB1 and DQB1; around 560 for DQA1; about 600 for DPA1; approximately 490 for DPB1. To decide whether each TCR beta V gene segment behaved as functional or pseudogenic, an earlier analysis of approximately 590 of the donors relied on high-throughput TCR beta sequencing. Among a few hundred genotyped donors of the cohort, an average of roughly 240,000 unique TCR beta nucleotide sequences were sequenced per donor, around 18% of them non-productive. A separate validation cohort of approximately 120 different subjects was used in addition to the approximately 700-subject first cohort. The genetic ancestry cluster associated with self-reported Caucasian donors included 81% of the 398 genotyped donors. The aim of the study was to test whether cataloging public T cell receptors could identify signatures of past pathogen exposure. Because of strong linkage in the cohort, 5 or 6 DR-DQ haplotypes were treated as single units for association and clustering. Both class I and class II loci were covered by HLA typing, at four-digit resolution. A later genetic analysis used genome-wide SNP genotypes for about 65% of the roughly 700 donors, treating that subset as a discovery cohort. Study-level results and caveats: Several of the top co-occurrence clusters appeared to be linked to parvovirus B19, influenza, CMV and Epstein-Barr virus, according to a later analysis. A few of the identified cytomegalovirus-associated TCR beta chains were confirmed in vitro to be specific for cytomegalovirus antigens. Because counts were too low, seventeen rarely observed V segments, including chromosome 9 orphons, were excluded from the earlier analysis of some 540 of the donors. According to a later analysis, most CMV-associated TCR beta chains appeared to be HLA-restricted, and the HLA associations seemed to be driven largely by CMV exposure. Only TCR beta chains were sequenced in this cohort, and the absence of alpha or paired-chain data limited detectable features. Strong co-occurrence of HLA alleles, especially DR and DQ, made assigning TCR associations to individual alleles difficult. Correlated functional status among segregating V segments might be attributable to linkage disequilibrium, but an unknown experimental factor could not be ruled out. A further reported finding was that TCR beta sequences accurately predicted the HLA-A and HLA-B alleles for most subjects in the first cohort. CMV serostatus was the only immune exposure information available for the cohort. Compared with the 666-donor mean, donors in an Asian-associated ancestry cluster had fewer N-insertions in productive TCRs, according to a later genetic analysis. In a later analysis, HLA-associated TCR beta chains showed more clonal expansion and lower generation probabilities than non-associated chains that were equally common. Most TCR sequences were seen in very few donors, while some public TCRs were found in many individuals. Specific HLA alleles were associated with over 15,000 TCR beta sequences at a false discovery rate of 0.05 in a later analysis. A total of roughly 160 TCR beta chains were listed by the study as associated with cytomegalovirus. The classifier was reported to diagnose cytomegalovirus status with high specificity and sensitivity in both the original cohort and the validation cohort. HLA typing was unavailable for some donors at each locus, so association tests used only the typed subset. The presence/absence analyses assumed that sequencing depth was roughly uniform across donors, and that assumption may not be true. In a later analysis, TCR association rates were found to vary across HLA loci, with the most associated TCRs seen for DRB1 alleles and the fewest for HLA-C alleles. The sequencing pipeline was judged likely to have produced a cluster of highly shared sequence variants as a technical artifact. Some IMGT-functional V segments, including TRBV6-2 and TRBV6-3, could not be distinguished by the 87-base-pair reads and were therefore excluded. The authors suggested that the approach could potentially be generalized to other disease states and immunological phenotypes. Broadly in line with IMGT annotations, most TCR beta V segments showed up in productive rearrangements about 90% or about 30% of the time in an earlier analysis of approximately 600 of the donors. V-gene and J-gene trimming of TCR beta chains was associated with a missense DCLRE1C variant in a later genetic analysis, and the association was replicated in an independent cohort.

In regard to this clone: Its antigen is currently not known. No quality values exist for individual bases; no much larger clone is one base distant.

Inclusive of the bounding cysteine and phenylalanine, the CDR3 is 16 residues long. Here the CDR3 DNA is all that survives: 48 bases in frame from base 1. The CDR1 and CDR2 encoded by the germline V gene are SGDLS and YYNGEE. Here V drops 4 bases and J drops 3 bases, and the junction holds 10 bases not matched to any gene. Libraries were constructed by the immunoSEQ multiplex PCR assay. For the multiplex PCR, a mixture combining 60 forward primers for TCR Vbeta segments and 13 reverse primers for TCR Jbeta segments was used. A multiplex PCR assay on genomic DNA amplified the CDR3 region of rearranged TCR beta genes. On the Illumina HiSeq System, the amplified TCR beta libraries were sequenced as 87-base-pair reads. In the authors' own workflow: A later analysis tallied around 82 million unique TCR beta chains across the 610 or so repertoires, and about 10 million of those chains were shared by two or more donors. To remove PCR and sequencing errors, raw reads were error-corrected and collapsed into unique sequences using a nearest-neighbor algorithm that merged closely related sequences. CDR3 sequences were aligned to IMGT reference sequences to assign V, D and J gene segments. For a sequence to be retained, a match of at least six nucleotides to both a V gene segment and a J gene segment was required. Rearrangements were classified as productive when the CDR3 lacked stop codons and remained in frame with V and J, and all other rearrangements were classified as non-productive. CDR3 was defined by IMGT convention, running from the second conserved V-encoded cysteine to the conserved J-encoded phenylalanine. Sequences without an unambiguous match to a single V gene segment were excluded from the earlier analysis of 587 of the donors. An earlier analysis of over 450 of the donors classified V segments as functional when productive rearrangements were above 56.7% and as segregating when the standard deviation between donors was above 5%. A statistical classification framework was developed to diagnose cytomegalovirus status using the catalog of TCR beta chain sequences. In a later analysis, V and J genes were assigned by comparing TCR nucleotide sequences against IMGT/GENE-DB human TR gene sequences. A later analysis assigned CDR3 sequences and most-parsimonious VDJ recombination scenarios with the TCRdist pipeline. A later analysis defined each TCR beta chain by its CDR3 amino acid sequence plus V-gene family, and excluded reads lacking a unique V-gene family. As a way to deal with suspected cross-contamination and a sequencing artifact, a later analysis dropped more than 500 nucleotide sequences that were highly shared and had low generation probability. For each public chain, a later analysis derived a clonal expansion index from normalized ranks of inferred template counts within each repertoire. A later analysis computed generation probabilities with a VDJ recombination model fitted to out-of-frame rearrangements, and checked the results against IGoR. A later analysis scored TCR-TCR, TCR-HLA and TCR-CMV co-occurrence with hypergeometric tests, applying a repertoire-size bias correction to TCR pairs. In a later analysis, false discovery rates were estimated by permuting HLA or CMV assignments 20 times. In a later analysis, co-occurring TCRs were grouped using DBSCAN, and TCRdist sequence similarity was added for clustering within HLA-allele-positive subsets. Repertoires with fewer than 30,000 or more than 120,000 public chains, plus five repertoires with anomalous nucleotide sharing, were excluded from co-occurrence clustering. The table was pulled from immuneACCESS by TCRdb, which kept in-frame rearrangements only. Such tables lose some clones; where checked, under half of the loss comes from unresolved V genes, and the rest has no known cause. Clone size and V and J calls were adopted from that table, with D and trimming inferred from the DNA. The sample table holds 75,000 to 100,000 clones, of which roughly 80% were seen once. Of the sample, approximately 15% is held by the ten largest clones.

In total, approximately 690 healthy bone marrow donors made up the cohort. At the time of sampling, all cohort members were nominally healthy, though unrecorded immune exposures were likely present. The donor tested CMV seropositive, placing the donor among the 250 to 350 seropositive members of the cohort. Every donor gave a peripheral blood sample, and the peripheral blood mononuclear cells from that sample were used for TCR beta sequencing. Genomic DNA extraction from the blood cell samples was performed with the Qiagen DNeasy Blood Extraction Kit. What was sequenced was PBMCs. Recombination connected TRBV9 to TRBJ2-1; 7 junctional bases match TRBD1. The source is a man between 60 and 75 years old in good health and CMV-seropositive. The base sequence is TGTGCCAGCAGCCTAGAAGGGGGCGGGTTCTACAATGAGCAGTTCTTC. It codes for CASSLEGGGFYNEQFF.